The clone carrying this TCR beta chain was picked up many times. This sample is part of a study of T cells after yellow fever vaccination. J lost 8 bases, V lost 2 bases, and 6 bases had no gene match. Germline assignment: CDR1 SGHTA and CDR2 FQGNSA. This CDR3 has 15 residues. TCRdb used MiXCR to reprocess the 5' RACE reads, holding one entry per CDR3 protein. Of over 150,000 distinct CDR3 sequences in the sample, 6.2% were seen once. The sequence was collected from a man aged 18 to 30 who received the YFV17D yellow fever vaccine. The V gene is TRBV7-2, the J gene TRBJ2-4; 10 bases line up with TRBD2. The sequencing used CD4+ T cells sorted from PBMCs, collected on the day of the first yellow fever vaccination. The CDR3 sequence: CASSLPSGGSYIQYF. In DNA, the CDR3 is TGTGCCAGCAGCTTACCTAGCGGGGGTTCATACATTCAGTACTTC. Together with reference TRBV7-2 and TRBJ2-4, the CDR3 gives the full variable domain: GAGVSQSPSNKVTEKGKDVELRCDPISGHTALYWYRQSLGQGLEFLIYFQGNSAPDKSGLPSDRFSAERTGGSVSTLTIQRTQQEDSAVYLCASSLPSGGSYIQYFGAGTRLSVL.